The 4 T cell receptor beta chains below come from one sample, sequenced in a study of T-cell reconstitution after alpha-beta-depleted transplantation in children. Preparation of the TCRbeta library was carried out with unique molecular identifiers. TCRdb recomputed calls from the PCR reads with MiXCR, one row per CDR3 protein. The table includes about 98,000 distinct CDR3 sequences, roughly a quarter detected once. This specimen consisted of PBMCs, obtained before TCRalphabeta/CD19-depleted stem cell transplant. Source of these receptors: a boy under 10 years old with acute lymphoblastic leukemia, due to receive a stem cell transplant.

This clonotype was picked up many times. This sequence joins TRBV6-4 and TRBJ2-1; 9 positions match TRBD1. The CDR3 totals 15 residues. Losses at the gene ends were 2 bases for V and 4 bases for J; bases not matched to a gene: 3. Germline values: CDR1 MRHNA, CDR2 SNTAGT. The CDR3 spells CASSDGTGSYNEQFF. The CDR3 coding sequence is TGTGCCAGCAGTGACGGGACAGGGTCTTACAATGAGCAGTTCTTC.

This chain uses TRBV12-3 or TRBV12-4 with TRBJ1-1; D is unclear. V lost 1 base and J lost 2, with 5 bases in between. The CDR3 loop spans 13 amino acids. CDR3 DNA sequence: TGTGCCAGCAGTTTAGGCAGTAACACTGAAGCTTTCTTT. Its protein is CASSLGSNTEAFF.

This chain joins TRBV20-1 and TRBJ2-1; D possibly corresponds to TRBD2 (5 bases). This CDR3 contains 15 residues. Germline V lookup: CDR1 DFQATT, CDR2 SNEGSKA (reference sequence). V lost 3 bases and J lost 4, with 16 bases in between. The CDR3 DNA reads TGCAGTGCTAGTCGGGCTAGCTTACGGTACAATGAGCAGTTCTTC. Translation: CSASRASLRYNEQFF.

The gene calls are TRBV4-3 and TRBJ1-1; a possible D gene is TRBD1 (6 bases). Trimming left V 4 bases short and J 5 bases short, with 17 bases between. The CDR3 spans 15 residues. Germline V gene lookup returns CDR1 LGHNA and CDR2 YSLEER. The CDR3 nucleotides are TGCGCCAGCAGCCGAGAGAGGGGGGTGCGAACTGAAGCTTTCTTT. The encoded protein is CASSRERGVRTEAFF.